This T cell receptor (beta chain) was documented in a study of CD8 T cells in Susac syndrome. RNA totalling about 0.45 to 1 ug underwent reverse transcription with random hexamers. Amplification of TCR beta CDR3 used immunoSEQ multiplex PCR across 54 Vbeta and 13 Jbeta. MiXCR, applied by TCRdb to the immunoSEQ multiplex PCR reads, yields one record per CDR3 protein. The profile covers about 180,000 distinct CDR3 sequences, with roughly 94% appearing a single time and 0.12% taken by the ten largest. The CDR3 is made up of 13 amino acids. The germline V gene encodes CDR1 LGHDT and CDR2 YNNKEL (reference sequence). Trimming left V 1 base short and J 6 bases short, with 10 bases between.

The V call is TRBV3-1, the J call TRBJ2-7; a possible D gene is TRBD2 (6 bases). Sample: CD4+ T cells from PBMCs. The TCR was taken from a human donor with Susac syndrome. DNA for the CDR3: TGTGCCAGCAGCCAAGTGTCAGCGGGCGAGCAGTACTTC. Its protein is CASSQVSAGEQYF.